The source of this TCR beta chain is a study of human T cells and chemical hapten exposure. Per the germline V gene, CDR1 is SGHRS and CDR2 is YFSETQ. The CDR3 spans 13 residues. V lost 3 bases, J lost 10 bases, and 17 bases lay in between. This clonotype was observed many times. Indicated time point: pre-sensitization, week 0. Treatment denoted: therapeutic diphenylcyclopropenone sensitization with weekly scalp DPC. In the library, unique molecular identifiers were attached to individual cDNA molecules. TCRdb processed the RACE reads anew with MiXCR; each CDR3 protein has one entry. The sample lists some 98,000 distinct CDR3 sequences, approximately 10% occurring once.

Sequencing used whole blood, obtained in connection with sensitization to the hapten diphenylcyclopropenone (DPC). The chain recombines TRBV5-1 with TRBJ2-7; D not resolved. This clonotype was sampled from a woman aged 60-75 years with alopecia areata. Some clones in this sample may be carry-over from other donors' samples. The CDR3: CASSSVGSTIQYF. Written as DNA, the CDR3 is TGCGCCAGCAGCTCAGTCGGAAGCACAATTCAGTACTTC.